A selection of T cell receptor beta chains follows, all from one sample in a study of T cell repertoires in cytomegalovirus infection. Via MiXCR, TCRdb re-called the reads, giving one row per CDR3 protein. The table has 150,000 or so distinct CDR3 sequences, about 6.5% seen once. The sequencing input was PBMCs. Receptors were obtained from a human donor in good health (CMV status not recorded). Some clones in this sample may be carry-over from other donors' samples. The CDR3 runs from the conserved cysteine through the conserved F or W. A D gene is named only where the DNA matches it firmly. A clone size is listed for some rows: how often the clone was seen (once, few, many), or a class if it is expanded.

v_call	clone_size	j_call	d_call	cdr3_aa	cdr3_nt
TRBV12-3/TRBV12-4	few	TRBJ1-1	.	CASTLTGGPAFF	TGTGCCAGCACCCTTACCGGGGGGCCAGCTTTCTTT
TRBV9	.	TRBJ1-6	TRBD1	CASSVGQGGFSPLHF	TGTGCCAGCAGCGTAGGGCAGGGGGGGTTTTCACCCCTCCACTTT
TRBV4-1	few	TRBJ2-5	.	CASSQDAQERAQYF	TGCGCCAGCAGCCAAGATGCCCAGGAGAGGGCCCAGTACTTC
TRBV5-5	many	TRBJ1-4	.	CASSGGTQGNEKLFF	TGTGCCAGCAGCGGCGGGACACAGGGTAATGAAAAACTGTTTTTT
TRBV7-8	medium-sized	TRBJ2-1	.	CASSLAPHNEQFF	TGTGCCAGCAGCTTAGCCCCACATAATGAGCAGTTCTTC
TRBV7-2	many	TRBJ1-6	.	CASSSVMSYNSPLHF	TGTGCCAGCAGCTCGGTGATGTCCTATAATTCACCCCTCCACTTT
TRBV7-2	many	TRBJ2-7	TRBD2	CASSPSGGYEQYF	TGTGCCAGCAGCCCGAGCGGGGGCTACGAGCAGTACTTC
TRBV7-9	few	TRBJ1-2	.	CASSPLGGAYGYTF	TGTGCCAGCAGCCCCCTAGGGGGGGCCTATGGCTACACCTTC
TRBV2	many	TRBJ2-2	.	CASSALRTTNTGELFF	TGTGCCAGCAGCGCCCTCCGGACCACGAACACCGGGGAGCTGTTTTTT
TRBV28	.	TRBJ2-2	TRBD1	CASSWTGNTGELFF	TGTGCCAGCAGCTGGACAGGGAACACCGGGGAGCTGTTTTTT
TRBV11-3	many	TRBJ2-3	.	CASSGPKSPDTQYF	TGTGCCAGCTCGGGACCGAAGAGCCCAGATACGCAGTATTTT
TRBV10-3	many	TRBJ1-1	.	CAISETSRAEAFF	TGTGCCATCAGTGAGACATCCCGGGCTGAAGCTTTCTTT
TRBV19	many	TRBJ1-2	.	CASSTPGAGYTF	TGTGCCAGTAGTACTCCGGGAGCCGGCTACACCTTC
TRBV5-5	many	TRBJ1-1	TRBD1	CASSLIGGQGNTEAFF	TGTGCCAGCAGCCTAATCGGCGGACAGGGGAACACTGAAGCTTTCTTT
TRBV28	many	TRBJ2-7	TRBD2	CASSPNLGLAVSYEQYF	TGTGCCAGCAGTCCCAACCTGGGACTAGCGGTCTCCTACGAGCAGTACTTC
TRBV28	many	TRBJ2-3	.	CASTLTTFHGDTQYF	TGTGCCAGCACCCTCACGACCTTCCACGGAGATACGCAGTATTTT
TRBV7-2	many	TRBJ2-1	.	CASSLVGGNNEQFF	TGTGCCAGCAGCTTAGTAGGGGGGAACAATGAGCAGTTCTTC
TRBV7-2	many	TRBJ1-4	.	CASSPQGLPEKLFF	TGTGCCAGCAGCCCCCAGGGTTTACCTGAAAAACTGTTTTTT
TRBV7-2	many	TRBJ1-1	TRBD1	CASSSYRGGTEAFF	TGTGCCAGCAGCTCGTACAGGGGTGGTACTGAAGCTTTCTTT
TRBV20-1	few	TRBJ2-2	.	CSARDQPSGELFF	TGCAGTGCTAGAGATCAACCATCCGGGGAGCTGTTTTTT
TRBV6-1	many	TRBJ1-1	.	CASSEARNTEAFF	TGTGCCAGCAGTGAAGCGCGTAACACTGAAGCTTTCTTT
TRBV28	many	TRBJ1-5	.	CASSFMGGRQPQHF	TGTGCCAGCAGTTTTATGGGGGGGAGGCAGCCCCAGCATTTT
TRBV4-2	many	TRBJ1-2	TRBD1	CASSHPTTPEGQGIYGYTF	TGTGCCAGCAGCCACCCCACGACCCCCGAAGGACAGGGAATCTATGGCTACACCTTC
TRBV7-2	many	TRBJ2-3	.	CASSLLRSTDTQYF	TGTGCCAGCAGCTTATTGCGAAGCACAGATACGCAGTATTTT
TRBV12-3/TRBV12-4	many	TRBJ1-2	.	CASSFRGGGLDGYTF	TGTGCCAGCAGTTTTAGAGGGGGGGGCTTGGATGGCTACACCTTC
TRBV28	many	TRBJ2-3	TRBD2	CATKSSGGPTDTQYF	TGTGCCACCAAGAGTAGCGGGGGCCCCACAGATACGCAGTATTTT
TRBV28	many	TRBJ2-3	.	CASSLSASWITDTQYF	TGTGCCAGCAGTTTATCGGCTAGCTGGATCACAGATACGCAGTATTTT
TRBV6-2/TRBV6-3	many	TRBJ2-3	.	CATCRSSVADTQYF	TGTGCCACCTGCCGGTCGTCGGTAGCAGATACGCAGTATTTT
TRBV28	many	TRBJ1-1	.	CASSSGRFTEAFF	TGTGCCAGCAGCTCCGGACGGTTCACTGAAGCTTTCTTT
TRBV18	.	TRBJ2-2	.	CASSPRQGELFF	TGTGCCAGCTCACCACGCCAGGGGGAGCTGTTTTTT
TRBV29-1	few	TRBJ1-1	.	CSVDGRTEAFF	TGCAGCGTTGATGGACGCACTGAAGCTTTCTTT
TRBV20-1	many	TRBJ1-1	TRBD1	CSASGPTGVSAEAFF	TGCAGTGCTAGCGGCCCGACAGGGGTGAGCGCTGAAGCTTTCTTT
TRBV7-9	many	TRBJ2-2	TRBD1	CASSLGQVPGELFF	TGTGCCAGCAGCCTCGGACAGGTACCCGGGGAGCTGTTTTTT
TRBV5-6	many	TRBJ1-2	.	CASSWDTNYGYTF	TGTGCCAGCAGCTGGGATACTAACTATGGCTACACCTTC
TRBV7-3	many	TRBJ2-3	.	CASSPMSGSTDTQYF	TGTGCCAGCAGTCCTATGAGCGGGAGCACAGATACGCAGTATTTT
TRBV27	few	TRBJ1-2	.	CASSHRGREGYTF	TGTGCCAGCAGCCACCGGGGGAGGGAAGGCTACACCTTC
TRBV7-9	many	TRBJ2-7	.	CASSLRGEGGSSYEQYF	TGTGCCAGCAGCTTAAGGGGGGAGGGGGGGAGCTCCTACGAGCAGTACTTC
TRBV7-9	few	TRBJ2-4	TRBD2	CASSLKRGVAKNIQYF	TGTGCCAGCAGCTTAAAACGGGGGGTAGCCAAAAACATTCAGTACTTC
TRBV7-9	many	TRBJ1-2	.	CASSLALLVGTFNYGYTF	TGTGCCAGCAGCTTAGCCCTCCTGGTGGGGACCTTTAACTATGGCTACACCTTC
TRBV7-2	many	TRBJ1-2	TRBD1	CASSLTTGITNYGYTF	TGTGCCAGCAGTCTTACGACAGGGATCACTAACTATGGCTACACCTTC
TRBV7-2	many	TRBJ2-7	.	CASSLVRYEQYF	TGTGCCAGCAGCTTAGTTAGATACGAGCAGTACTTC
TRBV6-2/TRBV6-3	few	TRBJ2-7	TRBD1	CASRRRDSSYEQYF	TGTGCCAGCAGGCGCCGGGACAGTTCCTACGAGCAGTACTTC
TRBV7-2	many	TRBJ2-1	.	CASSLAREGHSEQFF	TGTGCCAGCAGCTTAGCTAGAGAGGGTCACAGTGAGCAGTTCTTC
TRBV6-6	.	TRBJ2-1	TRBD2	CASSFRLADEQFF	TGTGCCAGCAGTTTCCGACTAGCGGATGAGCAGTTCTTC
TRBV30	many	TRBJ1-6	.	CAWTRQSSYNSPLHF	TGTGCCTGGACCCGACAGAGCTCCTATAATTCACCCCTCCACTTT
TRBV29-1	few	TRBJ1-4	.	CSVGKAGTEKLFF	TGCAGCGTTGGAAAGGCAGGGACTGAAAAACTGTTTTTT
TRBV20-1	.	TRBJ2-1	TRBD2	CSANGGDYNEQFF	TGCAGTGCCAATGGGGGGGACTACAATGAGCAGTTCTTC
TRBV15	many	TRBJ2-3	TRBD2	CATSRGLAGGSTDTQYF	TGTGCCACCAGCCGAGGACTAGCGGGGGGGAGCACAGATACGCAGTATTTT
TRBV7-6	many	TRBJ1-4	.	CASSFSGSGEKLFF	TGTGCCAGCAGCTTTTCAGGGAGTGGTGAAAAACTGTTTTTT
TRBV11-2	many	TRBJ2-6	.	CASTPRANVLTF	TGTGCCAGCACCCCCAGGGCCAACGTCCTGACTTTC
TRBV29-1	many	TRBJ2-7	.	CSVTLPYEQYF	TGCAGCGTTACCCTACCCTACGAGCAGTACTTC
TRBV12-3/TRBV12-4	few	TRBJ2-1	.	CASSTPGEQFF	TGTGCCAGCAGTACTCCCGGTGAGCAGTTCTTC
TRBV6-2/TRBV6-3	.	TRBJ2-3	TRBD2	CASSYNAAGVATDTQYF	TGTGCCAGCAGTTACAACGCAGCGGGGGTGGCTACAGATACGCAGTATTTT
TRBV5-6	.	TRBJ2-5	.	CASSSRAWAQETQYF	TGTGCCAGCAGCTCTCGGGCCTGGGCCCAGGAGACCCAGTACTTC
TRBV14	few	TRBJ1-2	TRBD1	CASRRTGAGYTF	TGTGCCAGCAGACGGACAGGGGCTGGCTACACCTTC
TRBV29-1	few	TRBJ2-7	.	CSVEVGRGTLYEQYF	TGCAGCGTTGAAGTAGGGAGAGGGACTCTCTACGAGCAGTACTTC
TRBV11-2	many	TRBJ2-7	TRBD2	CASSPRGGGLNEQYF	TGTGCCAGCAGCCCGCGTGGCGGGGGGCTAAACGAGCAGTACTTC
TRBV19	many	TRBJ1-1	.	CASSIYWGVEAFF	TGTGCCAGTAGTATCTACTGGGGAGTTGAAGCTTTCTTT
TRBV12-3/TRBV12-4	.	TRBJ2-2	.	CASSPSGRTGELFF	TGTGCCAGCAGTCCCTCCGGCAGAACCGGGGAGCTGTTTTTT
TRBV7-8	many	TRBJ2-7	TRBD1	CASSLGPGQGGYEQYF	TGTGCCAGCAGCTTAGGACCGGGACAGGGAGGCTACGAGCAGTACTTC